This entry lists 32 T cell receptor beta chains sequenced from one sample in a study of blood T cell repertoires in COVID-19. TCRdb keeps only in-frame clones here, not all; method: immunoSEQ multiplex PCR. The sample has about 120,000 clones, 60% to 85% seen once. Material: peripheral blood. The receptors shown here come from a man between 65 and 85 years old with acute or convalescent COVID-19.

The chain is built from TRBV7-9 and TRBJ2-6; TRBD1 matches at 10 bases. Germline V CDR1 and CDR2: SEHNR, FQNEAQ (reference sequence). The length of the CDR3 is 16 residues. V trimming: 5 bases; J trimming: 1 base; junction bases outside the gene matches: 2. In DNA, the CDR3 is TGTGCCAGCAGCAGGGACAGGGGTTCTGGGGCCAACGTCCTGACTTTC. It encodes CASSRDRGSGANVLTF.

Here the CDR3 reads CASSVGRDTDTQYF. The DNA of the CDR3 is TGTGCCAGCAGCGTAGGACGGGACACAGATACGCAGTATTTT. The V call is TRBV9, the J call TRBJ2-3, with D perhaps matching TRBD2 (5 bases). The CDR3 extends over 14 amino acids. Per the germline V gene, CDR1 is SGDLS and CDR2 is YYNGEE. Trimming removed 0 bases at V and 2 bases at J, with 7 bases between.

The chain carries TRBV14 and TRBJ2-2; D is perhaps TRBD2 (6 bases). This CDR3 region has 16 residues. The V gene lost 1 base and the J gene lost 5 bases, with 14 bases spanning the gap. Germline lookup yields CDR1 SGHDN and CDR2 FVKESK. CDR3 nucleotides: TGTGCCAGCAGCCAAGTCGGGGGATGGGGTACCGGGGAGCTGTTTTTT. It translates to CASSQVGGWGTGELFF.

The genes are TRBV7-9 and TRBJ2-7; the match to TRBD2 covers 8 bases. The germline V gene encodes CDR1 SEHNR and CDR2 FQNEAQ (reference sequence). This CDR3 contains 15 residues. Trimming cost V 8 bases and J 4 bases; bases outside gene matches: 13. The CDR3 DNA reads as TGTGCCAGCGCCCCCGACGGGGGGGGAATTTACGAGCAGTACTTC. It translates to CASAPDGGGIYEQYF.

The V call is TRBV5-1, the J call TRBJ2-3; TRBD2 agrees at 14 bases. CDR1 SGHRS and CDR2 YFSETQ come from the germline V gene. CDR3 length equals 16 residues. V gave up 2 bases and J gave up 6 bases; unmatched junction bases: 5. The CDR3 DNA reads TGCGCCAGCAGCTTAGGGACTAGCGGGGGTGAGGATACGCAGTATTTT. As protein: CASSLGTSGGEDTQYF. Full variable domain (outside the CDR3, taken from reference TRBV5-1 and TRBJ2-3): KAGVTQTPRYLIKTRGQQVTLSCSPISGHRSVSWYQQTPGQGLQFLFEYFSETQRNKGNFPGRFSGRQFSNSRSEMNVSTLELGDSALYLCASSLGTSGGEDTQYFGPGTRLTVL.

CDR3 sequence reads: CASSARTSTDTQYF. Written as DNA, the CDR3 is TGTGCCAGCAGCGCCCGAACTAGCACAGATACGCAGTATTTT. This rearrangement joins TRBV2 to TRBJ2-3; unclear D gene. This CDR3 region has 14 residues. The V gene lost 6 bases and the J gene lost 0 bases, with 10 bases spanning the gap. The V gene's germline CDR1 is SNHLY and CDR2 FYNNEI.

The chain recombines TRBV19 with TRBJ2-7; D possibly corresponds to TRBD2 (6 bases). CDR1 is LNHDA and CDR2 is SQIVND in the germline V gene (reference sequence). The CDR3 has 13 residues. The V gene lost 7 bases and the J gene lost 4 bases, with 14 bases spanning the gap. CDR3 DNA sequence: TGTGCCAGTAACGGGGGAGCGACGTACGAGCAGTACTTC. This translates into CASNGGATYEQYF.

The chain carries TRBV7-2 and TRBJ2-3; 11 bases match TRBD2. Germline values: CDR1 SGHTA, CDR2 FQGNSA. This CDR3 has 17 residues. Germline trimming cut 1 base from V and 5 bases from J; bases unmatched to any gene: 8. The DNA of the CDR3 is TGTGCCAGCAGCTTAGGCCTAGCGGGGGGCAGAGTAGATACGCAGTATTTT. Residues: CASSLGLAGGRVDTQYF.

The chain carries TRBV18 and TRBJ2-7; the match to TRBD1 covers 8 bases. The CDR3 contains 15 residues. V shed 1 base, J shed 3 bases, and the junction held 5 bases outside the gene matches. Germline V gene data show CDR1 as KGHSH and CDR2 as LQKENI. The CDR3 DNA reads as TGTGCCAGCTCACCACGAGCAGGGGGCTTCTACGAGCAGTACTTC. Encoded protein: CASSPRAGGFYEQYF.

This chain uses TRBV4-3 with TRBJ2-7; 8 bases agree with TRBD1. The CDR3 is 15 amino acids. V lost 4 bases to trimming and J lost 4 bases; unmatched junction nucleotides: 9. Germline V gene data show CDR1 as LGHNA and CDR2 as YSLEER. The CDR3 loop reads CASSPEDREAYEQYF. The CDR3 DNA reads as TGCGCCAGCAGCCCGGAGGACAGGGAGGCTTACGAGCAGTACTTC.

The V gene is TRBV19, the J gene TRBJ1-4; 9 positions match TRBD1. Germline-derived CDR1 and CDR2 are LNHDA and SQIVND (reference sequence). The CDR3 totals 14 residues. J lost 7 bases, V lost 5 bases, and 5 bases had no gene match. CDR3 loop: CASSLQGAGEKLFF. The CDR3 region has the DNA TGTGCCAGTAGTCTACAGGGGGCCGGTGAAAAACTGTTTTTT.

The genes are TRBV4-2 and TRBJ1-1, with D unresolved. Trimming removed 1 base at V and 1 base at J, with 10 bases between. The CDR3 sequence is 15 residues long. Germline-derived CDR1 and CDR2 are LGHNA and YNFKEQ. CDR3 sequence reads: CASSQVNGRNTEAFF. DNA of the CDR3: TGTGCCAGCAGCCAAGTTAACGGGAGGAACACTGAAGCTTTCTTT.

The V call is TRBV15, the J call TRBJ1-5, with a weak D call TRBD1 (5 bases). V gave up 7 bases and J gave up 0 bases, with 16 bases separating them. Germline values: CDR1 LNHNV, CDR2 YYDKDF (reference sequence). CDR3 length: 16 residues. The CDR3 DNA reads TGTGCCACCACCCCGGAGACAGTCGCTAGCAATCAGCCCCAGCATTTT. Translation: CATTPETVASNQPQHF.

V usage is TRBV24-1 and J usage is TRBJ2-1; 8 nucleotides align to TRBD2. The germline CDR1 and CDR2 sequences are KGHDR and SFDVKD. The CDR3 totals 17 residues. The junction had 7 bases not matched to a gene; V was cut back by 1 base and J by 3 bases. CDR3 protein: CATSDFGRLAGYNEQFF. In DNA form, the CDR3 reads TGTGCCACCAGTGATTTCGGTCGCCTAGCGGGCTACAATGAGCAGTTCTTC.

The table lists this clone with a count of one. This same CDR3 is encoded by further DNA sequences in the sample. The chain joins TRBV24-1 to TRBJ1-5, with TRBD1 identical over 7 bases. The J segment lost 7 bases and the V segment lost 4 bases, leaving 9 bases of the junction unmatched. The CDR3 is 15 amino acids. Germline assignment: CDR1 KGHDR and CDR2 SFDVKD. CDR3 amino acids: CATSDPRQGGQPQHF. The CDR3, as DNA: TGTGCCACCAGTGACCCGCGACAGGGCGGACAGCCCCAGCATTTT.

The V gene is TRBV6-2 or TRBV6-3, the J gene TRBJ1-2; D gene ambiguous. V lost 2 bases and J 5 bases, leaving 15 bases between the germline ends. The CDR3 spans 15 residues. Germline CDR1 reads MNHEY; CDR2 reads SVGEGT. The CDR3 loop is CASSYRAARLYGYTF. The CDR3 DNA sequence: TGTGCCAGCAGTTACCGGGCAGCTAGACTATATGGCTACACCTTC.

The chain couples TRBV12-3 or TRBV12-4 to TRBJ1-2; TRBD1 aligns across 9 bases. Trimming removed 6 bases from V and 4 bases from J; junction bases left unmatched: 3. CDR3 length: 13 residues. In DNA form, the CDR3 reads TGTGCCAGCAGCAGGGACAGGGCCTATGGCTACACCTTC. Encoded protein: CASSRDRAYGYTF.

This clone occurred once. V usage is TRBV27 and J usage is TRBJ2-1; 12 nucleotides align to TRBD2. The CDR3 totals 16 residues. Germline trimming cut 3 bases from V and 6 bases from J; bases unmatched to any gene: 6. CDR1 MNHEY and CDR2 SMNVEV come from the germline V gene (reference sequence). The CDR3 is CASSFLTSGRGNEQFF. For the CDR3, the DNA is TGTGCCAGCAGTTTCCTGACTAGCGGGAGAGGCAATGAGCAGTTCTTC.

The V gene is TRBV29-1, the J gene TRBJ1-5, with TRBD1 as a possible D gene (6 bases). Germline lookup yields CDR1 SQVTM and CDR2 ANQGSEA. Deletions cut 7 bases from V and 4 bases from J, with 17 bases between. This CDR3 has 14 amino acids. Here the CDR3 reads CSAQTGGANQPQHF. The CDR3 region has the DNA TGCAGCGCCCAGACAGGAGGAGCTAATCAGCCCCAGCATTTT. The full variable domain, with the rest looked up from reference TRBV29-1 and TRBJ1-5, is SAVISQKPSRDICQRGTSLTIQCQVDSQVTMMFWYRQQPGQSLTLIATANQGSEATYESGFVIDKFPISRPNLTFSTLTVSNMSPEDSSIYLCSAQTGGANQPQHFGDGTRLSIL.

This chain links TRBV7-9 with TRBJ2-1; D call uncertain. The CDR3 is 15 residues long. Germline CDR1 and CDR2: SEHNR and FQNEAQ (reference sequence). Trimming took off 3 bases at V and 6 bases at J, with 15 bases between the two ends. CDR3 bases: TGTGCCAGCAGCTTGACCTATGAGGTCGGCAATGAGCAGTTCTTC. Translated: CASSLTYEVGNEQFF.

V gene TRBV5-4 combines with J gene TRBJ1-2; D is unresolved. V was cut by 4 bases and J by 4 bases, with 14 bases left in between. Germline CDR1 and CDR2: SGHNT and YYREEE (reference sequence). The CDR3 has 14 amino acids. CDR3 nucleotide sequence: TGTGCCAGCAGCCCTGGTGCAGCGGCCTATGGCTACACCTTC. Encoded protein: CASSPGAAAYGYTF. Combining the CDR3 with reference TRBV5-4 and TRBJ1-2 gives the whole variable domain ETGVTQSPTHLIKTRGQQVTLRCSSQSGHNTVSWYQQALGQGPQFIFQYYREEENGRGNFPPRFSGLQFPNYSSELNVNALELDDSALYLCASSPGAAAYGYTFGSGTRLTVV.

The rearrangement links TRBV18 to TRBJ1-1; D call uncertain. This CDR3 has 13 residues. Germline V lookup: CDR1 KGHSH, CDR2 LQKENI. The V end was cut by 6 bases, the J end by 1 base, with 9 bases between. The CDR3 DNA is TGTGCCAGCTCCGACACCTGGAACACTGAAGCTTTCTTT. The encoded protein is CASSDTWNTEAFF. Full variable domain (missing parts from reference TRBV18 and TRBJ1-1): NAGVMQNPRHLVRRRGQEARLRCSPMKGHSHVYWYRQLPEEGLKFMVYLQKENIIDESGMPKERFSAEFPKEGPSILRIQQVVRGDSAAYFCASSDTWNTEAFFGQGTRLTVV.

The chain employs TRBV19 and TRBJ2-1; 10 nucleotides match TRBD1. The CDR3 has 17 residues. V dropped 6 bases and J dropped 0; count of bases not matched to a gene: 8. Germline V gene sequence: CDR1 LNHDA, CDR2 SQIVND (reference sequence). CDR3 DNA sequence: TGTGCCAGTAGAGGGACAGGGGTAACGAGCTCCTACAATGAGCAGTTCTTC. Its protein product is CASRGTGVTSSYNEQFF.

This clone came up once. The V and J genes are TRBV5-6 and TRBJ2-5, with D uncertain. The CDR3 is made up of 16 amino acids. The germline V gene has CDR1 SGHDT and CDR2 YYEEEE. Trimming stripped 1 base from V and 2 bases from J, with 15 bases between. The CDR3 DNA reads TGTGCCAGCAGCTTGATAGCCAGCCCTTTTCAAGAGACCCAGTACTTC. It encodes CASSLIASPFQETQYF.

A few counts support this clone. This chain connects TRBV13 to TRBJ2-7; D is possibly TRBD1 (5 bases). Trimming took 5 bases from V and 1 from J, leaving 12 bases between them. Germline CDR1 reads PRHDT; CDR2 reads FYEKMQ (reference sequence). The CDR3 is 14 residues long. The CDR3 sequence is CASSRGKGSYEQYF. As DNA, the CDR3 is TGTGCCAGCAGCAGGGGAAAGGGATCCTACGAGCAGTACTTC.

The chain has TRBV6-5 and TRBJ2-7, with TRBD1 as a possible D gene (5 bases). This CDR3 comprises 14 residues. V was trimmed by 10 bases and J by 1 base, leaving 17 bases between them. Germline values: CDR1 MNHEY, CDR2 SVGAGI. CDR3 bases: TGTGCCACCTCCGGTTGGGGCCGATCCTACGAGCAGTACTTC. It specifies CATSGWGRSYEQYF.

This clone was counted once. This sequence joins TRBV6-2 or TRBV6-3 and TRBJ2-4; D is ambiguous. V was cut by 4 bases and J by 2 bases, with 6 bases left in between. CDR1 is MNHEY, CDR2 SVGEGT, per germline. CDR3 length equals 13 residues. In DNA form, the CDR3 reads TGTGCCAGCAGTTTGGAGCCCAAAAACATTCAGTACTTC. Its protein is CASSLEPKNIQYF.

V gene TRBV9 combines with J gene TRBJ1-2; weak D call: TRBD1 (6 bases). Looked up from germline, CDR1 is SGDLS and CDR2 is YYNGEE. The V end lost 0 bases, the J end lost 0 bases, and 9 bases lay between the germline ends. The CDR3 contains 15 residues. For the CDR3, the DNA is TGTGCCAGCAGCGTAGGGGGGCAAGCTAACTATGGCTACACCTTC. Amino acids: CASSVGGQANYGYTF.

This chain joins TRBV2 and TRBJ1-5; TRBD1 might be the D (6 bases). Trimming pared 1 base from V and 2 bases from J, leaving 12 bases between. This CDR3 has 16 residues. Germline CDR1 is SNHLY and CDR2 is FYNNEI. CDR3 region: CASSEGEGVGNQPQHF. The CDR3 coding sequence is TGTGCCAGCAGTGAAGGAGAGGGGGTAGGCAATCAGCCCCAGCATTTT.

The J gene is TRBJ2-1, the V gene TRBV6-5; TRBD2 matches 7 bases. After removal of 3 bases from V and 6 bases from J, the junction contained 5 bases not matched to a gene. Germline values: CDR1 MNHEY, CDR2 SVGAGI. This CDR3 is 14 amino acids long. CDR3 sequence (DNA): TGTGCCAGCAGTTATCGGTGGGGGGGCAATGAGCAGTTCTTC. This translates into CASSYRWGGNEQFF.

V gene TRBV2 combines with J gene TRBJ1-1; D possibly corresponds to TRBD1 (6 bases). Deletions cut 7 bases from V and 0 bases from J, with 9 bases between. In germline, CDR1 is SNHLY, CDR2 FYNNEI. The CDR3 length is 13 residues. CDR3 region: CASTDRVNTEAFF. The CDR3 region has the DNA TGTGCCAGCACGGACAGAGTGAACACTGAAGCTTTCTTT.

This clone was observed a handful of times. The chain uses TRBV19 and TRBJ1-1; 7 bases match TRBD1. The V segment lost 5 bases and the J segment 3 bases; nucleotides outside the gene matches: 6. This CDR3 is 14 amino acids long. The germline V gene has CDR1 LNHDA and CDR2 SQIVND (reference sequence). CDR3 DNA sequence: TGTGCCAGTAGTCGCGAGGGGGCCGACACTGAAGCTTTCTTT. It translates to CASSREGADTEAFF.